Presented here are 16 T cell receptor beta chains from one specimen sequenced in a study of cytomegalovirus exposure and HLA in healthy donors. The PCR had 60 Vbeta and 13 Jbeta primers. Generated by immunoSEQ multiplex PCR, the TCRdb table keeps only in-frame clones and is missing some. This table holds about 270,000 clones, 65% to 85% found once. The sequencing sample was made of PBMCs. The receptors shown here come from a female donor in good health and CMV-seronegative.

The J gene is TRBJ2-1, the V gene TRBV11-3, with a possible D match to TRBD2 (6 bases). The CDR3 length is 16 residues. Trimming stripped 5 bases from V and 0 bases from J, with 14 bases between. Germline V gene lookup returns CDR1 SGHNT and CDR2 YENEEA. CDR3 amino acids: CASSSRDSGSYNEQFF. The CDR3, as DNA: TGTGCCAGCAGCAGTAGGGACTCCGGCTCCTACAATGAGCAGTTCTTC.

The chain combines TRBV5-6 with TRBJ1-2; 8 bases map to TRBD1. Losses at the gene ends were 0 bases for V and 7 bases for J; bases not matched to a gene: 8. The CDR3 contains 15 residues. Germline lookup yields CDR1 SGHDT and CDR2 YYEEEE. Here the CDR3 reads CASSLASGGVRGYTF. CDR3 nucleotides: TGTGCCAGCAGCTTGGCCTCAGGGGGCGTTCGTGGCTACACCTTC.

The CDR3 nucleotides read TGTGCCAGCAGTGTAACAGGGGGAGTAGATACGCAGTATTTT. Protein product: CASSVTGGVDTQYF. The chain joins TRBV25-1 to TRBJ2-3; 8 nucleotides line up with TRBD1. The CDR3 contains 14 residues. Trimming took 4 bases from V and 5 from J; bases not matched to a gene: 5. Germline lookup yields CDR1 MGHDK and CDR2 SYGVNS. Complete variable domain (other parts from reference TRBV25-1 and TRBJ2-3): EADIYQTPRYLVIGTGKKITLECSQTMGHDKMYWYQQDPGMELHLIHYSYGVNSTEKGDLSSESTVSRIRTEHFPLTLESARPSHTSQYLCASSVTGGVDTQYFGPGTRLTVL.

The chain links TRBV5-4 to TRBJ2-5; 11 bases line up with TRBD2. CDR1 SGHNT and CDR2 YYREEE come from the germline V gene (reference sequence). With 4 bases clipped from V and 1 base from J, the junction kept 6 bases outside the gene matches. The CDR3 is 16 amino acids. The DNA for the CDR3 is TGTGCCAGCAGCCCTGGACTAGCGGGTTCCCAAGAGACCCAGTACTTC. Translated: CASSPGLAGSQETQYF.

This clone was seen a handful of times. CDR3 amino acids: CATSLRGSGGGGEQFF. The CDR3 DNA reads as TGTGCCACTTCCCTTAGGGGTAGCGGCGGGGGAGGTGAGCAGTTCTTC. This chain joins TRBV7-2 and TRBJ2-1; TRBD2 matches 7 bases. The V and J ends lost 10 bases and 9 bases, in that order; junction bases with no gene match: 21. Germline V gives CDR1 SGHTA, CDR2 FQGNSA. The CDR3 has 16 amino acids. Full variable domain (missing parts from reference TRBV7-2 and TRBJ2-1): GAGVSQSPSNKVTEKGKDVELRCDPISGHTALYWYRQSLGQGLEFLIYFQGNSAPDKSGLPSDRFSAERTGGSVSTLTIQRTQQEDSAVYLCATSLRGSGGGGEQFFGPGTRLTVL.

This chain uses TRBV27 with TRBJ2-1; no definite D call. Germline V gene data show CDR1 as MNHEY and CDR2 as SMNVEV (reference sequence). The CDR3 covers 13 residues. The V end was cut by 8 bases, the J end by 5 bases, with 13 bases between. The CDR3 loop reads CASGDSRHNEQFF. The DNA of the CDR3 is TGTGCCAGCGGAGACTCCCGACACAATGAGCAGTTCTTC.

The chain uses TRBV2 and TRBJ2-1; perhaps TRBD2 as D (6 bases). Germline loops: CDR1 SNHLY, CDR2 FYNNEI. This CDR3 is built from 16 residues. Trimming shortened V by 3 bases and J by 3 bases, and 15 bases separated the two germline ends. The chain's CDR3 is CASSEGLREIYNEQFF. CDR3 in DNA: TGTGCCAGCAGTGAGGGACTCCGGGAGATCTACAATGAGCAGTTCTTC.

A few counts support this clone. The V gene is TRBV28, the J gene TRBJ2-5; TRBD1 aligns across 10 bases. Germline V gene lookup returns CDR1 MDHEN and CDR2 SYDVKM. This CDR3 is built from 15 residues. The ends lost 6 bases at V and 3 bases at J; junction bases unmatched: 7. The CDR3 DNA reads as TGTGCCAGCAGGCGGGACAGGGGTAGGGAAGAGACCCAGTACTTC. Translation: CASRRDRGREETQYF.

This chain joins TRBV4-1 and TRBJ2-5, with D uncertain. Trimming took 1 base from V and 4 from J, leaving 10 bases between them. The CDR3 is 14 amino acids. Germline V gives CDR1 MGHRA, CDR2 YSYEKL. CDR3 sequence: CASSQGGSRETQYF. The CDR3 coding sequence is TGCGCCAGCAGCCAAGGAGGTAGTCGAGAGACCCAGTACTTC.

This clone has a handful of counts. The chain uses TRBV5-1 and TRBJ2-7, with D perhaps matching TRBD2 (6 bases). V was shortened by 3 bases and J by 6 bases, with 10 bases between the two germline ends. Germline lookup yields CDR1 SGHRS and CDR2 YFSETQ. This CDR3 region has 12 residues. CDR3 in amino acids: CASSWGDREQYF. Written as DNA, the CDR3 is TGCGCCAGCAGCTGGGGGGACCGCGAGCAGTACTTC.

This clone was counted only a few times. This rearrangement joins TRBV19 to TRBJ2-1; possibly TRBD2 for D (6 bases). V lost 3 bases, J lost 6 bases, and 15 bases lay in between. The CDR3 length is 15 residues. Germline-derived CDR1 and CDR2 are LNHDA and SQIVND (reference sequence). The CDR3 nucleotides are TGTGCCAGTAGTATCGGGAGTAGGGCAGGCAATGAGCAGTTCTTC. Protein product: CASSIGSRAGNEQFF.

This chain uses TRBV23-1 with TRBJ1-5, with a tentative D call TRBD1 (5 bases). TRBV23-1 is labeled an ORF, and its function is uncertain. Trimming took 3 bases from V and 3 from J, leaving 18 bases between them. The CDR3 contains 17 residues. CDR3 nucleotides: TGCGCCAGCAGTCATTCGGGACTCCGAGGGGTCAATCAGCCCCAGCATTTT. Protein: CASSHSGLRGVNQPQHF.

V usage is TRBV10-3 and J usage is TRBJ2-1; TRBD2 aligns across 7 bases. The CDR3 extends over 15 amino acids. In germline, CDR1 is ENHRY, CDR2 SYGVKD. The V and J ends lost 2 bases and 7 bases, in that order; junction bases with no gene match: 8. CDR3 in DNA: TGTGCCATCAGTGAGCGGGAGGTCCGTGGGAATGAGCAGTTCTTC. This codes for CAISEREVRGNEQFF.

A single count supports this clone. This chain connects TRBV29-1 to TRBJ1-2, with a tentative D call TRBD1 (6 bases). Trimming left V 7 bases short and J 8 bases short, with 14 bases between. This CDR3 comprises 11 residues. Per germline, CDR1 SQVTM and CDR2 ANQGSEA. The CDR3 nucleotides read TGCAGCGCTCAGGGGTCCCCGGGCTACACCTTC. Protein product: CSAQGSPGYTF. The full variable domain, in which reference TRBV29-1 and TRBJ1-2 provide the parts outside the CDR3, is SAVISQKPSRDICQRGTSLTIQCQVDSQVTMMFWYRQQPGQSLTLIATANQGSEATYESGFVIDKFPISRPNLTFSTLTVSNMSPEDSSIYLCSAQGSPGYTFGSGTRLTVV.

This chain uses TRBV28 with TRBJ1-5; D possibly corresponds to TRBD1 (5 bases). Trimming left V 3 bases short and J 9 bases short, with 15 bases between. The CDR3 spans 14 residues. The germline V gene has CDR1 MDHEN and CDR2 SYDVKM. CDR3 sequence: CASSFRVSSPPQHF. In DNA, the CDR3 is TGTGCCAGCAGTTTCAGGGTGTCAAGTCCGCCCCAGCATTTT.

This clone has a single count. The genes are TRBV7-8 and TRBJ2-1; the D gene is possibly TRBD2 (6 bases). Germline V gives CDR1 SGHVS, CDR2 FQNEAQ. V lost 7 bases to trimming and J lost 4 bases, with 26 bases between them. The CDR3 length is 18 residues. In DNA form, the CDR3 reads TGTGCCAGCAACCTCCCCTTCCCCTCTTTAGCGGAGTACAATGAGCAGTTCTTC. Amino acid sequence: CASNLPFPSLAEYNEQFF.